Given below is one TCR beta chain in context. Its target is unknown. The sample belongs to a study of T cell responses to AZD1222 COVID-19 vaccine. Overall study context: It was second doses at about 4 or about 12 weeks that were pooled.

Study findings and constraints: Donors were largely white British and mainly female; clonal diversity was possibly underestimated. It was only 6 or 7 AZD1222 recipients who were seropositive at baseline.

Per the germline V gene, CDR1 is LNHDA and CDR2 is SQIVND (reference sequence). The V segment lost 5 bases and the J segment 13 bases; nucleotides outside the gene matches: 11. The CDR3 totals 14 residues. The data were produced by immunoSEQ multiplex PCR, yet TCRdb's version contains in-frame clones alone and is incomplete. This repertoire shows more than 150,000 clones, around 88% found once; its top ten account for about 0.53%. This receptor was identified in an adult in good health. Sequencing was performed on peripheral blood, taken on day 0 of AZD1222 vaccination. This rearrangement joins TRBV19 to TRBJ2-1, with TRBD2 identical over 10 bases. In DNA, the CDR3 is TGTGCCAGTAGTTTACTAGCGGGACCATGGGAACAGTTCTTC. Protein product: CASSLLAGPWEQFF.